A single sample gave rise to the 11 T cell receptor beta chains below, sequenced in a study of cytomegalovirus exposure and HLA in healthy donors. Sequencing used immunoSEQ multiplex PCR; TCRdb keeps in-frame clones, though not all of them. Here the sample spans more than 90,000 clones, over 85% being singletons. The sequencing input was PBMCs. The receptor set was obtained from a woman aged 25-40 years in good health and CMV-seropositive.

The V and J genes are TRBV7-7 and TRBJ2-1; 10 bases align to TRBD2. Germline CDR1 SSHAT, CDR2 FNYEAQ (reference sequence). J lost 4 bases, V lost 5 bases, and 5 bases had no gene match. The CDR3 has 15 residues. This chain's CDR3 is CASSRGLAAYNEQFF. The CDR3 DNA is TGTGCCAGCAGCCGCGGACTAGCGGCATACAATGAGCAGTTCTTC.

This chain connects TRBV5-1 to TRBJ2-1; 10 positions match TRBD2. Germline V lookup: CDR1 SGHRS, CDR2 YFSETQ. Losses at the gene ends were 2 bases for V and 0 bases for J; bases not matched to a gene: 2. This CDR3 has 16 amino acids. Here the CDR3 reads CASSFPSGGSYNEQFF. In DNA, the CDR3 is TGCGCCAGCAGCTTCCCTAGCGGGGGCTCCTACAATGAGCAGTTCTTC.

The V and J genes are TRBV6-5 and TRBJ2-1; perhaps TRBD2 as D (5 bases). Trimming took 8 bases from V and 8 from J, leaving 7 bases between them. The CDR3 runs to 10 residues. Germline lookup yields CDR1 MNHEY and CDR2 SVGAGI. The CDR3 region has the DNA TGTGCCAGCGGGCGGGATGAGCAGTTCTTC. It yields the protein CASGRDEQFF.

V usage is TRBV2 and J usage is TRBJ2-2; D gene ambiguous. This CDR3 region has 14 residues. Deletions cut 5 bases from V and 0 bases from J, with 7 bases between. Germline loops: CDR1 SNHLY, CDR2 FYNNEI. CDR3 nucleotides: TGTGCCAGCAGTCTGACTCCGAACACCGGGGAGCTGTTTTTT. Its protein is CASSLTPNTGELFF.

The CDR3 spells CASSTGDRAARYEQYF. DNA for the CDR3: TGTGCCAGCAGCACAGGGGACAGGGCGGCGAGGTACGAGCAGTACTTC. The chain is built from TRBV5-4 and TRBJ2-7; the match to TRBD1 covers 9 bases. Germline V gene sequence: CDR1 SGHNT, CDR2 YYREEE (reference sequence). The V segment lost 4 bases and the J segment 4 bases; nucleotides outside the gene matches: 12. The CDR3 contains 16 residues. Full variable domain (rest looked up from reference TRBV5-4 and TRBJ2-7): ETGVTQSPTHLIKTRGQQVTLRCSSQSGHNTVSWYQQALGQGPQFIFQYYREEENGRGNFPPRFSGLQFPNYSSELNVNALELDDSALYLCASSTGDRAARYEQYFGPGTRLTVT.

V usage is TRBV4-3 and J usage is TRBJ1-4; maybe TRBD1 (6 bases). Trimming pared 0 bases from V and 8 bases from J, leaving 22 bases between. Germline V lookup: CDR1 LGHNA, CDR2 YSLEER. The CDR3 has 18 amino acids. The CDR3 loop is CASSQDLRGKVVREKLFF. CDR3 DNA: TGCGCCAGCAGCCAAGATCTCAGGGGAAAGGTCGTTCGGGAAAAACTGTTTTTT.

The chain joins TRBV7-3 to TRBJ2-1; no reliable D call. Trimming shortened V by 0 bases and J by 0 bases, and 6 bases separated the two germline ends. This CDR3 is built from 15 residues. CDR1 is SGHTA, CDR2 FQGTGA, per germline. The CDR3 loop is CASSLTSSSYNEQFF. In nucleotides, the CDR3 is TGTGCCAGCAGCTTAACATCGAGCTCCTACAATGAGCAGTTCTTC.

With regard to this clone: One junction end does not reproduce the germline sequence, and a read error may be involved. The chain links TRBV5-6 to TRBJ1-2; TRBD1 matches at 8 bases. CDR1 and CDR2 (germline): SGHDT, YYEEEE. CDR3 length: 15 amino acids. The CDR3 nucleotides are TGTGCCAGCAGCGGGGACAGGTGGAACCTCTATAGCTACACCTTC. Its translation is CASSGDRWNLYSYTF.

V is TRBV7-9 and J is TRBJ1-1, with a weak D call TRBD1 (6 bases). The CDR3 runs 13 residues. The germline V gene has CDR1 SEHNR and CDR2 FQNEAQ (reference sequence). The V end was cut by 5 bases, the J end by 4 bases, with 11 bases between. CDR3 sequence (DNA): TGTGCCAGCAGCACCACAGGGTCCACTGAAGCTTTCTTT. Its protein product is CASSTTGSTEAFF.

V is TRBV14 and J is TRBJ2-1; D is perhaps TRBD1 (5 bases). The CDR3 consists of 16 residues. Per the germline V gene, CDR1 is SGHDN and CDR2 is FVKESK. V dropped 1 base and J dropped 4 bases, with 14 bases sitting between them. The CDR3 loop is CASSQVGQGLYNEQFF. The CDR3 region has the DNA TGTGCCAGCAGCCAAGTTGGGCAGGGTCTATACAATGAGCAGTTCTTC.

The chain links TRBV30 to TRBJ1-4, with a possible D match to TRBD1 (6 bases). CDR1 is GTSNPN and CDR2 is SVGIG in the germline V gene (reference sequence). The CDR3 is made up of 13 amino acids. Trimming took 1 base from V and 6 from J, leaving 9 bases between them. CDR3 region: CAWSGQGYEKLFF. The DNA of the CDR3 is TGTGCCTGGAGTGGGCAGGGGTATGAAAAACTGTTTTTT.